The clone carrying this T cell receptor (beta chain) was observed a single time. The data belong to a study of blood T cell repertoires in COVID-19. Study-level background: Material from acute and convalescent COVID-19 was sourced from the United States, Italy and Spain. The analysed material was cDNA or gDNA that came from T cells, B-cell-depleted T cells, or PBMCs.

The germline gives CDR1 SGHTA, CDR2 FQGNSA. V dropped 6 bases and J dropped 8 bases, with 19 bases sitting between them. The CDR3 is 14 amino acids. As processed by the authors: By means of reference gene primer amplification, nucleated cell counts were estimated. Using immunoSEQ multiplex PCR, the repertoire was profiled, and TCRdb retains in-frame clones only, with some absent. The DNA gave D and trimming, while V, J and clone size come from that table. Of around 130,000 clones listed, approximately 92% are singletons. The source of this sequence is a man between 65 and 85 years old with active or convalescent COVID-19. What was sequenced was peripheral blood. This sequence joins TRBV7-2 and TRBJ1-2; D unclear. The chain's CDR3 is CASSDLALAVGYTF. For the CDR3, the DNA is TGTGCCAGCAGTGACTTGGCCTTGGCGGTGGGCTACACCTTC.